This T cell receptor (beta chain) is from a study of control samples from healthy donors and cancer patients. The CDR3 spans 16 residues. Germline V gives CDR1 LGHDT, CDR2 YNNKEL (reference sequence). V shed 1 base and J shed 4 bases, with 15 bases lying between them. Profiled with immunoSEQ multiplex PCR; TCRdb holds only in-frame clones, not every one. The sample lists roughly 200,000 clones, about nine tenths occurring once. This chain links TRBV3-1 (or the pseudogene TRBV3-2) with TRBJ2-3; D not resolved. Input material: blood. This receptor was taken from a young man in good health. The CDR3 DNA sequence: TGTGCCAGCAGCCAAGTACTGGGCTCGGGCGCAGATACGCAGTATTTT. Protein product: CASSQVLGSGADTQYF.